This T cell receptor beta chain was captured in a study of cytomegalovirus exposure and HLA in healthy donors. The germline V gene encodes CDR1 SGHTA and CDR2 FQGNSA. V shed 1 base and J 5 bases; nucleotides not matched to a gene: 7. The CDR3 runs 16 residues. The PCR made use of 60 Vbeta and 13 Jbeta primers. Assay used: immunoSEQ multiplex PCR; TCRdb lists only in-frame clones, some missing. Of roughly 100,000 clones in the sample, more than 75% are singletons; the top ten hold around 10%. This clone occurred a few times. The specimen sequenced was PBMCs. This sequence originates from a woman younger than 30 in good health and CMV-seropositive. The chain employs TRBV7-2 and TRBJ2-3; TRBD2 agrees at 9 bases. The CDR3 protein is CASSLVAGGPGDTQYF. The CDR3 DNA reads TGTGCCAGCAGCTTAGTGGCGGGAGGGCCGGGAGATACGCAGTATTTT.